This TCR beta chain was recorded in a study of early T cells in non-severe SARS-CoV-2 infection. Study details: From unsorted whole blood, bulk RNA was sequenced, and the chains remained unpaired. Study results and limitations: Matching with VDJdb favored anti-spike CD8 responses (missing private and CD4 specificities).

CDR3 length: 14 amino acids. Germline CDR1 DFQATT, CDR2 SNEGSKA (reference sequence). J lost 4 bases, V lost 4 bases, and 8 bases had no gene match. This clonotype appeared a few times. The antigen remains undetermined. The TCR library protocol was used to attach unique molecular identifiers. These identifiers were attached to individual cDNA molecules. TCRdb re-called the 5' RACE reads with MiXCR, one entry per CDR3 protein. The sample gives fewer than 120,000 distinct CDR3 sequences, roughly 13% of which show up once; about 4% is in the top ten. Source: whole blood, taken at baseline. This clonotype originated in an adult who was a healthcare worker with PCR-confirmed SARS-CoV-2 infection or an uninfected control (not recorded which). The gene calls are TRBV20-1 and TRBJ2-7; TRBD1 matches at 9 bases. The CDR3 nucleotides are TGCAGTGCTATCCCAGACAGGGGGGAATACGAGCAGTACTTC. Translation: CSAIPDRGEYEQYF.